Listed here is a single T cell receptor (beta chain). The data were obtained in a study of a mutant IDH1 vaccine in newly diagnosed glioma. Time point noted: baseline, week 1 (first vaccination visit). The treatment denotes: pre-vaccination baseline after standard-of-care therapy. Sequencing used immunoSEQ multiplex PCR; TCRdb keeps in-frame clones, though not all of them. Found here are around 17,000 clones, nearly 97% of them singletons; the top ten hold 3.6%. V lost 4 bases and J lost 5; bases outside the gene matches: 7. Per the germline V gene, CDR1 is SNHLY and CDR2 is FYNNEI. The length of the CDR3 is 14 residues.

Source: peripheral blood mononuclear cells (PBMCs), taken from a glioma patient treated with radiotherapy, temozolomide or both. The origin of this receptor is a woman aged 18-29 years with glioma. Some clones in this sample may be carry-over from other donors' samples. V and J are TRBV2 and TRBJ2-7; the match to TRBD1 covers 8 bases. The CDR3 DNA follows: TGTGCCAGCAGTGGGAGGACAGGGTCACACGAGCAGTACTTC. This translates into CASSGRTGSHEQYF.